A selection of T cell receptor beta chains follows, all from one sample in a study of blood T cell repertoires in COVID-19. The method was immunoSEQ multiplex PCR; TCRdb's version includes in-frame clones alone and lacks a portion of them. This repertoire shows hundreds of thousands of clones, 88% found once; its top ten account for 3.5% to 4.5%. The specimen was peripheral blood. Receptors originate from a woman aged 50 to 60 with active or convalescent COVID-19. The CDR3 runs from the conserved cysteine through the conserved F or W. A D gene is named only where the DNA matches it firmly. Not every row has a clone size; where given, it reads once, few, many or a size class.

-	TRBV7-3	-	TRBJ2-3	CASSLGNAGTDTQYF	TGTGCCAGCAGCTTAGGAAACGCGGGCACAGATACGCAGTATTTT
-	TRBV29-1	TRBD1	TRBJ1-2	CSVEEGRGLFGYTF	TGCAGCGTTGAAGAAGGCAGGGGGCTATTTGGCTACACCTTC
-	TRBV7-9	-	TRBJ2-7	CASSFTSSYEQYF	TGTGCCAGCAGCTTCACAAGCTCCTACGAGCAGTACTTC
-	TRBV7-9	-	TRBJ2-7	CASSLQGYEQYF	TGTGCCAGCAGCCTACAGGGCTACGAGCAGTACTTC
-	TRBV15	-	TRBJ1-4	CATSRDAGPGNEKLFF	TGTGCCACCAGCAGAGATGCCGGGCCAGGGAATGAAAAACTGTTTTTT
-	TRBV5-5	TRBD1	TRBJ2-3	CASSADRSTDTQYF	TGTGCCAGCAGCGCGGACAGGAGCACAGATACGCAGTATTTT
once	TRBV5-8	TRBD2	TRBJ2-3	CASSFIRLAGPDTQYF	TGTGCCAGCAGCTTCATACGGCTAGCGGGACCAGATACGCAGTATTTT
-	TRBV27	TRBD2	TRBJ2-2	CASKIWAGGTGELFF	TGTGCCAGCAAGATTTGGGCGGGGGGAACCGGGGAGCTGTTTTTT
-	TRBV27	TRBD1	TRBJ1-5	CASGDRDSNQPQHF	TGTGCCAGCGGGGACAGGGATAGCAATCAGCCCCAGCATTTT
-	TRBV11-3	-	TRBJ2-1	CASSLAPGLGDEQFF	TGTGCCAGCAGCTTAGCTCCCGGCCTCGGGGATGAGCAGTTCTTC
-	TRBV11-3	TRBD2	TRBJ2-3	CASSFGTSGEADTQYF	TGTGCCAGCAGCTTCGGGACTAGCGGGGAGGCGGATACGCAGTATTTT
-	TRBV7-9	-	TRBJ2-7	CASSLQYEQYF	TGTGCCAGCAGCCTTCAGTACGAGCAGTACTTC
-	TRBV18	-	TRBJ1-1	CASSPRTGTNTEAFF	TGTGCCAGCTCACCACGTACAGGGACGAACACTGAAGCTTTCTTT
-	TRBV6-2/TRBV6-3	-	TRBJ1-6	CASSYSGQGNSPLHF	TGTGCCAGCAGTTACTCGGGGCAGGGGAATTCACCCCTCCACTTT
-	TRBV5-1	-	TRBJ2-7	CASSLVGGGYEQYF	TGCGCCAGCAGCTTGGTGGGAGGGGGCTACGAGCAGTACTTC
-	TRBV28	-	TRBJ1-2	CASSLGSSYGYTF	TGTGCCAGCAGTTTAGGTAGTAGCTATGGCTACACCTTC
-	TRBV5-8	-	TRBJ1-1	CASSFRAGVRTEAFF	TGTGCCAGCAGCTTTAGGGCCGGGGTTAGGACTGAAGCTTTCTTT
few	TRBV27	-	TRBJ1-1	CASSLKLGGRIYGVTEAFF	TGTGCCAGCAGCCTCAAGCTAGGTGGCAGAATATACGGCGTCACTGAAGCTTTCTTT
-	TRBV12-5	-	TRBJ1-2	CASGLAPWDIYGYTF	TGTGCTAGTGGTTTGGCCCCATGGGACATTTATGGCTACACCTTC
once	TRBV12-5	TRBD1	TRBJ1-3	CASGPTGAGNTIYF	TGTGCTAGTGGTCCGACAGGGGCTGGAAACACCATATATTTT